This T cell receptor beta chain was sequenced for a study of T cells in Graves' hyperthyroidism and ophthalmopathy (dated by TCRdb to the late 2010s). Broadly, across the study: Peripheral blood was collected at initial diagnosis, before any treatment. According to the paper, TCR Vbeta CDR3 sequencing was carried out on approximately 140 peripheral blood samples, which came from around 43 ophthalmopathy, about 75 hyperthyroidism and approximately 17 progressor patients. To identify distinguishing TCR V-J signatures, a discovery cohort of about 95 patients was used, comprising 40 to 45 with Graves' ophthalmopathy and 55 to 65 with stable Graves' hyperthyroidism. In about six Graves' hyperthyroidism patients, the study also compared T-cell repertoires from thyroid tissue with T-cell repertoires from blood. After sampling, hyperthyroidism patients received methimazole starting at 30 mg daily, and ophthalmopathy patients received high-dose intravenous methylprednisolone. Prospective prediction of ophthalmopathy was tested in an independent validation cohort of 18 to 20 hyperthyroidism patients and 15 to 17 patients who later progressed to ophthalmopathy. The 75 to 100 discovery patients were divided at random into training and test sets in a 7:3 ratio.

The TCR beta CDR3 regions were amplified from the RNA transcripts. The first round of RT-PCR for the TCR CDR3 was performed with the HTBI primer set and the Qiagen OneStep RT-PCR kit. A second multiplex PCR round built the libraries, followed by size selection and purification. Sequencing of the libraries was done on an Illumina HiSeq2000 using paired-end 100 bp reads. The source study handled its data this way. SOAPnuke was used to process the raw data, with reads discarded if the reads contained adapters or uncalled bases, had a mean Phred below 15, or lacked an exact constant-primer or identifier match. COPE v1.2.5 was used to merge the high-quality paired reads, and each unique nucleotide sequence was defined as a clonotype. Clonotypes were aligned to IMGT TRBV, TRBD and TRBJ reference segments using MiTCR v1.1. Only V-J combinations with frequency above 0.0001, covering 99.2% of repertoires, were analysed. A TCS score was defined as the ratio of F50 (clonal expansion) to E x V (chaos), with BLOSUM62-based TCRdist applied between CDR3 peptides within each V-J. Welch's t-statistics and random forest reduced several hundred V-J features to 13, which were used in a naive Bayes classifier (R e1071). The raw public reads went through TCRdb reprocessing: fastp at Q25, MiXCR clone calling, in-frame beta chains kept. Duplicate CDR3 protein sequences are folded into a single record with the most common DNA and genes. TCRdb's processing, not the authors' own work, is the source of the V and J calls. The table for this sample lists about 400,000 distinct CDR3 sequences; just under 15% of them were counted only once. The top ten constitute 32% of the sample.

The paper's findings and limits, for the study overall: A 13 V-J signature model separated ophthalmopathy from stable hyperthyroidism, with about 88% sensitivity and about 81% specificity in cross-validation and 80%/75% in testing. Most expanded thyroid clonotypes (frequency above 0.001) were also detected in blood, suggesting blood repertoires may reflect thyroid immune responses. In validation, progression to ophthalmopathy was predicted by the model with roughly 71% sensitivity and about 72% specificity, a median of roughly 6.4 months before onset. No statistical method was used to fix the sample size in advance, and group allocation was not hidden from the investigators.

A patient counted as having stable Graves' hyperthyroidism if no progression to ophthalmopathy occurred over 18 months of follow-up. Hyperthyroidism patients were newly diagnosed, with disease duration under 2 months, and aged 18 to 65 years. Exclusion was applied to patients with uncontrolled infections, other autoimmune diseases, pregnancy or lactation. Diagnoses were established on the basis of clinical symptoms, serum thyroxine and TRAb, thyroid ultrasound, and orbital computed tomography. Ficoll-Paque density gradient centrifugation was used to isolate PBMCs from approximately 10 ml of fresh peripheral blood. Trizol reagent was used to extract total RNA, and RNA quality was then checked on an Agilent 2100 Bioanalyzer. Ends trimmed: V by 5 bases, J by 0 bases; bases unmatched to a gene: 3. The germline V gene encodes CDR1 MNHNS and CDR2 SASEGT. Inclusive of the bounding cysteine and phenylalanine, the CDR3 is 14 residues long. The entry retains the CDR3 DNA only, 42 bases that are in frame from base 1.

The sample holds many counts of this clonotype. No cognate antigen has been identified for it. One base away there is no much larger clone; base qualities are not given. The source is a woman in her thirties with Graves' hyperthyroidism. Recombination joined TRBV6-1 with TRBJ1-2, and 7 bases in between align with TRBD1. Sample: blood. The CDR3 protein sequence reads: CASSRDRANYGYTF. Here is the DNA: TGTGCCAGCAGTCGGGACAGAGCTAACTATGGCTACACCTTC.